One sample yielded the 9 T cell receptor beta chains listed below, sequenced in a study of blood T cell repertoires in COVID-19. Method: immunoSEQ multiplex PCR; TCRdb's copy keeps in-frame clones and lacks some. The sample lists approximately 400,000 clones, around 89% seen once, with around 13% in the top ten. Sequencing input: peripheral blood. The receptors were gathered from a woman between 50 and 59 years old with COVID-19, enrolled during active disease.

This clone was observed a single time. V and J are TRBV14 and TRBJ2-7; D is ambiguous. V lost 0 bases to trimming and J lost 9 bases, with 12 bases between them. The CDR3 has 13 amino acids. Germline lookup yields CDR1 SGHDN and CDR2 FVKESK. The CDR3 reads CASSQDRRSRQYF. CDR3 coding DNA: TGTGCCAGCAGCCAAGATCGCAGAAGTCGGCAGTACTTC.

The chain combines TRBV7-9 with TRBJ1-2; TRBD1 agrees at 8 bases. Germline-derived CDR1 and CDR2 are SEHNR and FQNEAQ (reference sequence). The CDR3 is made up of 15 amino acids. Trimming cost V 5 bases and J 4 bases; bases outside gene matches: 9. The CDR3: CASSDLGQGPYGYTF. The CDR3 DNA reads TGTGCCAGCAGCGACTTAGGACAGGGCCCCTATGGCTACACCTTC.

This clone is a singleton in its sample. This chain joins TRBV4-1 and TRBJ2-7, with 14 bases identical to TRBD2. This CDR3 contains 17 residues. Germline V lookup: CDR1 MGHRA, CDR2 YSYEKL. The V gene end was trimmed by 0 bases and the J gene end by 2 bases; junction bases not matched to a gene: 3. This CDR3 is CASSQEGLAGVTYEQYF. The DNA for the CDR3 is TGCGCCAGCAGCCAAGAGGGACTAGCGGGGGTGACCTACGAGCAGTACTTC.

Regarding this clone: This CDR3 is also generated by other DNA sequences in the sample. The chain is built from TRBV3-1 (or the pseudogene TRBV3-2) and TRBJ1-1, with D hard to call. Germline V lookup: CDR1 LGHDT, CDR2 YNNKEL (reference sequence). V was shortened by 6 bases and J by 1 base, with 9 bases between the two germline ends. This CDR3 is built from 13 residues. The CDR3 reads CASSRTANTEAFF. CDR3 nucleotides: TGTGCCAGCAGTCGTACAGCGAACACTGAAGCTTTCTTT.

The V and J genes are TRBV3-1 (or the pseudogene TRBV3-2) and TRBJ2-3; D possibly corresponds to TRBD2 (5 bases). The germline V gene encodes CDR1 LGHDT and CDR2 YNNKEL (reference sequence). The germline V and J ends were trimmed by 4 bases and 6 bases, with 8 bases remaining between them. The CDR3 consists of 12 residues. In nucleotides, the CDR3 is TGTGCCAGCAGCCCGCAGCGGGATACGCAGTATTTT. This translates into CASSPQRDTQYF.

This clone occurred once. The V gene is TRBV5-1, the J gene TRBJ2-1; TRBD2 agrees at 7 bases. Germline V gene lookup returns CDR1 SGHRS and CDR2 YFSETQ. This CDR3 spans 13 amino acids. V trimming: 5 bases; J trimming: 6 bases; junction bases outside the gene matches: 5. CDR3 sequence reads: CASRSGTTNEQFF. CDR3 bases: TGCGCCAGCAGGTCCGGGACTACCAATGAGCAGTTCTTC.

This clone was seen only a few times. The CDR3 nucleotides read TGTGCCAGCAGAGGGACAACACCTACTGAAAAACTGTTTTTT. Its translation is CASRGTTPTEKLFF. The V and J genes are TRBV6-5 and TRBJ1-4; the D gene is possibly TRBD1 (6 bases). The CDR3 consists of 14 residues. V gave up 6 bases and J gave up 7 bases, with 15 bases separating them. The V gene's germline CDR1 is MNHEY and CDR2 SVGAGI.

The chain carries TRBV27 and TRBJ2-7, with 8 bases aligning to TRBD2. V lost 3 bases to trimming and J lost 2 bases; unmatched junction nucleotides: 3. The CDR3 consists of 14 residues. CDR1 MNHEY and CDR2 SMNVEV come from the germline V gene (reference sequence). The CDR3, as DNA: TGTGCCAGCAGTTTCTCCGGGGGGGCCTACGAGCAGTACTTC. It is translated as CASSFSGGAYEQYF.

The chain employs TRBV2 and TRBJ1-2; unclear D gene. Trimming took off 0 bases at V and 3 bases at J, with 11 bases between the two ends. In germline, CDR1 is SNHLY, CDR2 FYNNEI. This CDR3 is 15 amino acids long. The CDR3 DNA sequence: TGTGCCAGCAGTGAAGCTCCAACGGGAGACTATGGCTACACCTTC. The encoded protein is CASSEAPTGDYGYTF.